These 9 T cell receptor beta chains share one sample of origin, sequenced in a study of shared clonotypes between healthy human individuals. The assay was immunoSEQ multiplex PCR, and TCRdb's table has in-frame clones only and misses some. The table includes around 480,000 clones, 60% to 80% detected once. Sequences were obtained from PBMCs. The receptors originated from a woman in her thirties or forties in good health. Some clones in this sample may be carry-over from other donors' samples.

The chain recombines TRBV30 with TRBJ2-1; either TRBD1 or TRBD2 may supply D (6 bases each). Per germline, CDR1 GTSNPN and CDR2 SVGIG (reference sequence). V was pared by 4 bases and J by 6 bases, with 13 bases between. There are 13 residues in the CDR3. CDR3 loop: CAWKKKGGNEQFF. As DNA, the CDR3 is TGTGCCTGGAAAAAGAAGGGGGGCAATGAGCAGTTCTTC.

The genes are TRBV27 and TRBJ2-7; D might be TRBD1 (8 bases). The CDR3 spans 17 residues. Germline lookup yields CDR1 MNHEY and CDR2 SMNVEV (reference sequence). With 5 bases removed from V and 3 bases from J, the gap between germline ends came to 23 bases. Here the CDR3 reads CASSHSGGQANIYEQYF. The DNA of the CDR3 is TGTGCCAGCAGTCATTCGGGGGGACAGGCGAACATCTACGAGCAGTACTTC.

J is TRBJ2-6 and V is TRBV7-3; D may be TRBD2 (7 bases). V lost 5 bases and J lost 0, with 8 bases in between. CDR1 is SGHTA and CDR2 is FQGTGA in the germline V gene. The CDR3 consists of 15 residues. In nucleotides, the CDR3 is TGTGCCAGCAGCGCGGGGGCCTCTGGGGCCAACGTCCTGACTTTC. Translation: CASSAGASGANVLTF.

The chain joins TRBV5-6 to TRBJ1-2; 7 bases match TRBD1. V gave up 5 bases and J gave up 2 bases; unmatched junction bases: 9. The CDR3 sequence is 15 residues long. In germline, CDR1 is SGHDT, CDR2 YYEEEE. The CDR3 DNA sequence: TGTGCCAGCAGTCCGCCGGGACAGTGGAACTATGGCTACACCTTC. Its protein is CASSPPGQWNYGYTF.

This chain connects TRBV6-5 to TRBJ1-5; D gene unclear. V was shortened by 2 bases and J by 4 bases, with 6 bases between the two germline ends. The CDR3 loop spans 13 amino acids. Germline CDR1 reads MNHEY; CDR2 reads SVGAGI. For the CDR3, the DNA is TGTGCCAGCAGTTACCGGGATAATCAGCCCCAGCATTTT. Its translation: CASSYRDNQPQHF.

The chain employs TRBV4-1 and TRBJ2-3; D gene uncertain. Germline values: CDR1 MGHRA, CDR2 YSYEKL. The CDR3 runs to 14 residues. Deletions cut 1 base from V and 6 bases from J, with 11 bases between. This CDR3 is CASSQGPVSDTQYF. The CDR3 bases are TGCGCCAGCAGCCAAGGGCCGGTTTCTGATACGCAGTATTTT.

V gene TRBV25-1 combines with J gene TRBJ1-4; D may be TRBD1 (6 bases). Per the germline V gene, CDR1 is MGHDK and CDR2 is SYGVNS. V lost 0 bases and J 0 bases, leaving 11 bases between the germline ends. The CDR3 is made up of 17 amino acids. The DNA of the CDR3 is TGTGCCAGCAGTGAATACAGGGGCGGATCAACTAATGAAAAACTGTTTTTT. Protein sequence: CASSEYRGGSTNEKLFF.

A remark on this clone: Within the sample, other DNA sequences also encode this same CDR3. V usage is TRBV5-8 and J usage is TRBJ1-5; the D gene is possibly TRBD1 (5 bases). V lost 1 base, J lost 2 bases, and 10 bases lay in between. Germline V CDR1 and CDR2: SGHTS, YDEGEE. This CDR3 has 15 residues. CDR3 coding DNA: TGTGCCAGCAGCTTGTCACGAGGGGGCAATCAGCCCCAGCATTTT. This encodes CASSLSRGGNQPQHF.

The CDR3 loop is CATHRGLAELTDTQYF. CDR3 sequence (DNA): TGTGCCACCCACAGGGGACTAGCGGAGCTCACAGATACGCAGTATTTT. This sequence joins TRBV2 and TRBJ2-3, with TRBD2 matching over 11 bases. With 10 bases clipped from V and 2 bases from J, the junction kept 11 bases outside the gene matches. Germline loops: CDR1 SNHLY, CDR2 FYNNEI. This CDR3 spans 16 amino acids.